The 5 T cell receptor beta chains in this list originate from one sample, sequenced in a study of blood T cell repertoires in COVID-19. The repertoire was sequenced with immunoSEQ multiplex PCR; TCRdb's copy has only in-frame clones and lacks some. Of more than 150,000 clones listed, around 87% are singletons. Sequencing was carried out using peripheral blood. These receptors came from a man between 35 and 55 years old with active or convalescent COVID-19.

This chain uses TRBV24-1 with TRBJ2-2; a weak D match, TRBD2 (7 bases). The CDR3 has 16 amino acids. V lost 8 bases to trimming and J lost 8 bases, with 23 bases between them. Germline lookup yields CDR1 KGHDR and CDR2 SFDVKD. The CDR3 reads CATTAGGRGGLGELFF. CDR3 in DNA: TGTGCCACCACCGCCGGCGGGAGAGGGGGTCTAGGGGAGCTGTTTTTT.

The chain links TRBV2 to TRBJ2-7; D is possibly TRBD1 (6 bases). V shed 7 bases and J shed 3 bases, with 16 bases lying between them. CDR3 length: 14 amino acids. Germline V gene sequence: CDR1 SNHLY, CDR2 FYNNEI. CDR3 nucleotides: TGTGCCAGCACGGACAGCTCTCAACTCTACGAGCAGTACTTC. Encoded protein: CASTDSSQLYEQYF.

The chain has TRBV18 and TRBJ2-3; weak D call: TRBD2 (5 bases). The CDR3 covers 14 residues. Germline CDR1 is KGHSH and CDR2 is LQKENI. V was shortened by 3 bases and J by 1 base, with 8 bases between the two germline ends. The CDR3 sequence: CASSPDSRTDTQYF. CDR3 DNA: TGTGCCAGCTCACCGGACTCCCGCACAGATACGCAGTATTTT. Full variable domain (missing parts from reference TRBV18 and TRBJ2-3): NAGVMQNPRHLVRRRGQEARLRCSPMKGHSHVYWYRQLPEEGLKFMVYLQKENIIDESGMPKERFSAEFPKEGPSILRIQQVVRGDSAAYFCASSPDSRTDTQYFGPGTRLTVL.

The CDR3 loop is CASRPGTGSNEQFF. The CDR3 nucleotides read TGCGCCAGCAGGCCCGGGACAGGTTCGAATGAGCAGTTCTTC. This chain connects TRBV4-3 to TRBJ2-1; 8 nucleotides match TRBD1. Unmatched junction bases numbered 8, after V lost 6 bases and J lost 7 bases. Germline lookup yields CDR1 LGHNA and CDR2 YSLEER. This CDR3 has 14 amino acids.

V and J are TRBV20-1 and TRBJ2-2; 10 positions agree with TRBD2. V dropped 3 bases and J dropped 2; count of bases not matched to a gene: 9. CDR3 length equals 17 residues. From germline, CDR1 is DFQATT and CDR2 SNEGSKA (reference sequence). CDR3 sequence reads: CSASPSAGGINTGELFF. The CDR3 nucleotides are TGCAGTGCTAGTCCCTCAGCGGGGGGGATAAACACCGGGGAGCTGTTTTTT.